The TCR beta chain described here comes from a study of T cell changes during pregnancy in multiple sclerosis. Method: immunoSEQ multiplex PCR; TCRdb's copy keeps in-frame clones and lacks some. The table lists 35,000 to 40,000 clones, roughly nine tenths of them singletons. V was shortened by 4 bases and J by 7 bases, with 12 bases between the two germline ends. Germline CDR1 reads SGHNT; CDR2 reads YYREEE (reference sequence). The CDR3 loop spans 12 amino acids. The rearrangement joins TRBV5-4 to TRBJ2-7; possible D gene TRBD1, 6 bases. This receptor was obtained from a female donor with multiple sclerosis, enrolled in a pregnancy study. Here the sequenced sample was CD4+ T cells from peripheral blood mononuclear cells, taken in the third trimester of pregnancy. In DNA form, the CDR3 reads TGTGCCAGCAGCCCACCCCAGGGGGAGCAGTACTTC. Protein product: CASSPPQGEQYF. The full variable domain, in which reference TRBV5-4 and TRBJ2-7 provide the parts outside the CDR3, is ETGVTQSPTHLIKTRGQQVTLRCSSQSGHNTVSWYQQALGQGPQFIFQYYREEENGRGNFPPRFSGLQFPNYSSELNVNALELDDSALYLCASSPPQGEQYFGPGTRLTVT.